The sequence of this T cell receptor beta chain was determined in a study of graft-versus-host responses after intestinal transplantation. Whole-study context: Recipients had transplants, and these were multivisceral, liver-intestinal, or isolated intestinal. Study-level results: Investigators detected GvH clones in recipient marrow, with some emerging earlier in ileum or blood. HvG clone declines early post-transplant were associated with peak circulating GvH levels.

Sequenced by immunoSEQ multiplex PCR; TCRdb stores in-frame clones only, minus some. The sample carries some 110,000 clones, about nine tenths recorded once. Turning to this clone: Its antigen remains unidentified.

Germline CDR1 MNHEY, CDR2 SMNVEV (reference sequence). Trimming stripped 3 bases from V and 8 bases from J, with 19 bases between. This CDR3 is 15 amino acids long. Source: unstimulated CD4+ T cells sorted from spleen or lymph node cells, taken before intestinal transplant. The clonotype was recovered from a human donor who received an intestinal transplant. The chain is built from TRBV27 and TRBJ1-2; no clear D. CDR3 residues: CASSFLGKRTGGYTF. In DNA form, the CDR3 reads TGTGCCAGCAGTTTCCTGGGGAAGCGGACGGGGGGCTACACCTTC.